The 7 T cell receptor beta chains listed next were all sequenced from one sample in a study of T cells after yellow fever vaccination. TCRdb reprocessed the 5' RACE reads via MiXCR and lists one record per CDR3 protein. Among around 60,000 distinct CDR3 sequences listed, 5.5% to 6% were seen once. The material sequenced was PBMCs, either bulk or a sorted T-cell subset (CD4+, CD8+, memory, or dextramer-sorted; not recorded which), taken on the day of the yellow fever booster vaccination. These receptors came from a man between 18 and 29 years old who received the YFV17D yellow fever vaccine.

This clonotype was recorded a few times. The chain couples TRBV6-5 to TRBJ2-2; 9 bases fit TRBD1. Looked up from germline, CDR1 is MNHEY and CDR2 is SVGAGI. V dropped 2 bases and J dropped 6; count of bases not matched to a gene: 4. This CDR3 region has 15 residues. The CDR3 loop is CASSYPTGGPGELFF. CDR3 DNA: TGTGCCAGCAGTTACCCCACAGGGGGCCCCGGGGAGCTGTTTTTT.

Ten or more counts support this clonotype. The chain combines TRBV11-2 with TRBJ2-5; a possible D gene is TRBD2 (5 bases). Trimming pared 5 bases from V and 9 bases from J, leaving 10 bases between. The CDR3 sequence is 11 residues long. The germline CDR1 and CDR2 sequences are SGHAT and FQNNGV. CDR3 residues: CASSPRGPQYF. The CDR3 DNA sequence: TGTGCCAGCAGCCCCCGAGGGCCCCAGTACTTC.

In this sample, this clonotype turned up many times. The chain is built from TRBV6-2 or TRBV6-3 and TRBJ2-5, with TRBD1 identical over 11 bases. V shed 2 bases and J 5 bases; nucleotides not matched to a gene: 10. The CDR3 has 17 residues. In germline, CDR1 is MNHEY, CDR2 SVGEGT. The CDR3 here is CASSYPDRGQRWETQYF. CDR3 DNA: TGTGCCAGCAGTTACCCGGACAGGGGGCAGCGTTGGGAGACCCAGTACTTC.

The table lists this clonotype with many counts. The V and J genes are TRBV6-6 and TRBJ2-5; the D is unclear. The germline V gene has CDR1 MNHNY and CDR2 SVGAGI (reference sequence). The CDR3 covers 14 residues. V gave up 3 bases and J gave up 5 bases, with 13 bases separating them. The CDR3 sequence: CASSYAVPTETQYF. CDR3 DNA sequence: TGTGCCAGCAGTTATGCGGTCCCGACGGAGACCCAGTACTTC.

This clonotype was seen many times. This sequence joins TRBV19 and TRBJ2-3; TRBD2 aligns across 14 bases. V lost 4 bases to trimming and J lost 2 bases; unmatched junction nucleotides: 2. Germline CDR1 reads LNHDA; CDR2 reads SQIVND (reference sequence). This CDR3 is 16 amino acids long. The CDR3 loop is CASSRLAGGLTDTQYF. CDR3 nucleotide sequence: TGTGCCAGTAGTAGACTAGCGGGGGGGCTCACAGATACGCAGTATTTT.

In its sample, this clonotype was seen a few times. The CDR3 sequence is CASSQAEGRTGELFF. The CDR3 DNA sequence: TGCGCCAGCAGCCAAGCGGAGGGGAGGACCGGGGAGCTGTTTTTT. The genes are TRBV4-1 and TRBJ2-2; a possible D gene is TRBD2 (6 bases). Trimming left V 1 base short and J 5 bases short, with 11 bases between. The CDR3 totals 15 residues. The germline V gene encodes CDR1 MGHRA and CDR2 YSYEKL.

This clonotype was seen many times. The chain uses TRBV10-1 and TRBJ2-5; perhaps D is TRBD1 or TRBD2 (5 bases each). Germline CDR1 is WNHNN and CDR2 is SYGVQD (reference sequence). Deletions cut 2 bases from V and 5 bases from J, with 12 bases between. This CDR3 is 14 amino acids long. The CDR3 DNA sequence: TGCGCCAGCAGTGAGGGGACGGGGTTCGAGACCCAGTACTTC. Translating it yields CASSEGTGFETQYF.